This T cell receptor beta chain was obtained from a study of human T cells and chemical hapten exposure. Study-level background: Sensitization applied 2% DPC to around 2 cm by around 2 cm of upper inner arm skin. Slight differences in pooled library volume were the main source of varying TCR yields across samples.

The time point: patch test 1, 2 weeks after DPC sensitization. Noted treatment: therapeutic diphenylcyclopropenone sensitization with weekly scalp DPC. Sample donors consisted of patients with alopecia, aged 18 to 70 years, who were suitable for DPC. Using its own MiXCR run on the RACE reads, TCRdb lists one record per CDR3 protein. Of some 87,000 distinct CDR3 sequences detected, around a tenth appear once; the ten largest clones hold 1.1% to 1.5%. The V end lost 5 bases, the J end lost 0 bases, and 16 bases lay between the germline ends. This CDR3 is built from 17 residues. Germline V gives CDR1 SGHAT, CDR2 FQNNGV. Study-level results: The donor cohort had alopecia, so its immune response may not match that of healthy people.

On this clonotype itself: The antigen is not known.

Sequences were derived from whole blood, sampled in connection with sensitization to the hapten diphenylcyclopropenone (DPC). The chain uses TRBV11-2 and TRBJ2-2; D gene unclear. This TCR was sampled from a woman in her forties or fifties with alopecia areata. Some clones in this sample may be carry-over from other donors' samples. The CDR3: CASSVGSWQANTGELFF. The CDR3 nucleotides are TGTGCCAGCAGCGTAGGCTCGTGGCAGGCGAACACCGGGGAGCTGTTTTTT.